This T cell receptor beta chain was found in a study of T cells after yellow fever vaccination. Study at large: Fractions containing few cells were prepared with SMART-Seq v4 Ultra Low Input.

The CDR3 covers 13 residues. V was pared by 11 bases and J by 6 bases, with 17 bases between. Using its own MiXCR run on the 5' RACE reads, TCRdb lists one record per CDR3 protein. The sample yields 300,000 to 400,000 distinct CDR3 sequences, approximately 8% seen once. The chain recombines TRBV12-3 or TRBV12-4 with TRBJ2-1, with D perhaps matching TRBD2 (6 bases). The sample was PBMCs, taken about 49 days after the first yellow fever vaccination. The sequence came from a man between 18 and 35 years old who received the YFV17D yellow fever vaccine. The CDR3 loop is CACSRDSINEQFF. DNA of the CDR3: TGTGCCTGCTCCCGGGACTCCATCAATGAGCAGTTCTTC.